A selection of T cell receptor beta chains follows, all from one sample in a study of identical twins. TCRdb re-called the 5' RACE reads through MiXCR, storing one row per CDR3 protein. Counted here are roughly 690,000 distinct CDR3 sequences, over 20% occurring once; the ten biggest clones make up roughly 4%. A further study also used this sample, focusing on T cells expressing NK-cell markers.

The sequenced sample consisted of PBMCs. Source of these receptors: a woman aged 18-29 years in good health. Both conserved end residues are part of each CDR3. A D gene is named only where the DNA matches it firmly. Clone size appears in some rows only: once, few, many, or a class for an expanded clone.

>TRBJ1-3|TRBV12-3/TRBV12-4|-|-
TGTGCCAGCAGTTTATTCAGGTCTGGAAACACCATATATTTT
CASSLFRSGNTIYF
>TRBJ2-1|TRBV6-4|few|TRBD2
TGTGCCAGCAGTGACTCGACTAGCGGGAGACATGAGCAGTTCTTC
CASSDSTSGRHEQFF
>TRBJ1-5|TRBV20-1|-|-
TGCAGTGCCAAGAGGGGGGACTGGGCAGGCAATCAGCCCCAGCATTTT
CSAKRGDWAGNQPQHF
>TRBJ2-5|TRBV7-8|few|TRBD2
TGTGCCAGCAGCTTACGGGGGGTAAACCCCAAAGAGACCCAGTACTTC
CASSLRGVNPKETQYF
>TRBJ1-1|TRBV29-1|many|-
TGCACCTTTAACTCTTGGACTGAAGCTTTCTTT
CTFNSWTEAFF
>TRBJ2-1|TRBV19|-|-
TGTGCCAGTAGCCCTAATCTAGGGGGGAGCTCCTACAATGAGCAGTTCTTC
CASSPNLGGSSYNEQFF
>TRBJ2-1|TRBV27|-|-
TGTGCCAGCAGTATCTTCGGATCGGGAAAAGACAATGAGCAGTTCTTC
CASSIFGSGKDNEQFF
>TRBJ1-2|TRBV15|-|-
TGTGCCACCAGCAGAGCCACCGGACTTAGCTATGGCTACACCTTC
CATSRATGLSYGYTF
>TRBJ2-7|TRBV6-1|few|-
TGTGCCAGCAGCCAGGGGGGCCCTCGGAACGAGCAGTACTTC
CASSQGGPRNEQYF
>TRBJ2-7|TRBV20-1|-|-
TGCAGTGCACGGCGGGCCTCCCGGTACGAGCAGTACTTC
CSARRASRYEQYF
>TRBJ2-1|TRBV10-3|-|TRBD1
TGTGCCATCAGTGGCGCCGAAGGGGGCGAGTCCTACAATGAGCAGTTCTTC
CAISGAEGGESYNEQFF
>TRBJ1-2|TRBV10-2|few|-
TGCGCCAGCAGTGAGCGGGCAGGGGTCGGCTACACCTTC
CASSERAGVGYTF
>TRBJ1-1|TRBV20-1|few|-
TGCAGTGCTAAGGGTTGGGAGGGGACGGCTTTCTTT
CSAKGWEGTAFF
>TRBJ2-7|TRBV20-1|few|TRBD2
TGCAGTGCATTACTAGCGGGGAGCTCCTACGAGCAGTACTTC
CSALLAGSSYEQYF
>TRBJ2-3|TRBV5-1|-|-
TGCGCCAGCAGCCTAGCGTCACTGGATACGCAGTATTTT
CASSLASLDTQYF
>TRBJ2-2|TRBV20-1|many|-
TGCAGTGCGCCGTTCGGGAGCGGGGAGCTGTTTTTT
CSAPFGSGELFF
>TRBJ1-6|TRBV20-1|many|TRBD1
TGCAGTGCTAGAGGGGTTGAGGGGGCGGATTCACCCCTCCACTTT
CSARGVEGADSPLHF
>TRBJ2-7|TRBV5-1|few|-
TGCGCCAGCAGCTTGGCCGGAGAGTTTAGAAACGAGCAGTACTTC
CASSLAGEFRNEQYF
>TRBJ2-4|TRBV9|few|-
TGTGCCAGCAGCGTAGGGGGCTGGGAAAACATTCAGTACTTC
CASSVGGWENIQYF
>TRBJ2-1|TRBV7-6|-|TRBD1
TGTGCCAGCAGCTCACGACAGGGCGAAGGAATCAATGAGCAGTTCTTC
CASSSRQGEGINEQFF
>TRBJ2-5|TRBV20-1|few|TRBD2
TGCAGTGCTAAGCGGGGGGCTCAAGAGACCCAGTACTTC
CSAKRGAQETQYF
>TRBJ2-5|TRBV20-1|few|TRBD2
TGCAGTGCTAGGACTAGCGTGCAGAAGACCCAGTACTTC
CSARTSVQKTQYF
>TRBJ2-7|TRBV7-9|many|-
TGTGCCAGCAGCTTATACCGGGACGGGGCTGTCGAGCAGTACTTC
CASSLYRDGAVEQYF
>TRBJ2-1|TRBV5-1|-|-
TGCGCCAGCAGCTTGGAACAGGTCCCCTACAATGAGCAGTTCTTC
CASSLEQVPYNEQFF
>TRBJ1-2|TRBV29-1|many|TRBD1
TGCAGCGTTTGGGGACAGCCTAACTATGGCTACACCTTC
CSVWGQPNYGYTF
>TRBJ2-7|TRBV18|-|-
TGTGCCAGCTCACAACAGGGTACGGAGCAGTACTTC
CASSQQGTEQYF
>TRBJ2-7|TRBV7-9|-|-
TGTGCCAGCAGCCACCACCCGACCCTCTCCTACGAGCAGTACTTC
CASSHHPTLSYEQYF